This T cell receptor (beta chain) stems from a study of read filtering for tumor transcriptome and immune sequencing. V lost 2 bases, J lost 3 bases, and 7 bases lay in between. The CDR3 totals 13 residues. The germline gives CDR1 SGHVS, CDR2 FQNEAQ. Molecular barcoded adaptors covering alpha/delta and beta/gamma chains were used on around 400 ng RNA. TCRdb re-called the reads through MiXCR, storing one row per CDR3 protein. The data contain approximately 90,000 distinct CDR3 sequences, under 25% of them singletons. V is TRBV7-8 and J is TRBJ2-5; D is uncertain. The sequenced material came from a population of CD138-negative cells sorted from bone marrow. This receptor was taken from a donor aged 40 or over with multiple myeloma. In nucleotides, the CDR3 is TGTGCCAGCAGCTTACTGGTGAAAGAGACCCAGTACTTC. Amino acids: CASSLLVKETQYF.